A single sample is the source of the 21 T cell receptor beta chains below, sequenced in a study of OX40 agonist ivuxolimab in advanced cancers. Assay used: immunoSEQ multiplex PCR; TCRdb lists only in-frame clones, some missing. Of over 75,000 clones listed, about 90% are singletons. The sample was CD4+ or CD8+ T cells sorted from blood, taken in a trial of the OX40 agonist ivuxolimab. All receptors come from an adult with an advanced solid tumor such as melanoma, head and neck, liver or kidney cancer.

The V call is TRBV5-8, the J call TRBJ1-1, with no clear D. This CDR3 is 13 amino acids long. V was clipped by 4 bases and J by 10 bases, with 17 bases between them. Germline CDR1 SGHTS, CDR2 YDEGEE. The CDR3 loop is CASSRTPGSLAFF. The CDR3 DNA is TGTGCCAGCAGCCGAACGCCCGGATCTTTAGCTTTCTTT.

This clone was seen more than once but under ten times. V is TRBV6-5 and J is TRBJ2-1; D possibly corresponds to TRBD1 (6 bases). The CDR3 runs 13 residues. Germline V lookup: CDR1 MNHEY, CDR2 SVGAGI. Trimming removed 6 bases at V and 6 bases at J, with 12 bases between. CDR3 sequence (DNA): TGTGCCAGCAGCTTTACCAGGGGCAATGAGCAGTTCTTC. Translating gives CASSFTRGNEQFF.

V is TRBV19 and J is TRBJ1-5; maybe TRBD1 (5 bases). Per the germline V gene, CDR1 is LNHDA and CDR2 is SQIVND (reference sequence). The CDR3 has 18 residues. Trimming removed 3 bases at V and 1 base at J, with 19 bases between. The CDR3 DNA sequence: TGTGCCAGTAGTATGGAACCAGGGATATCGTGGAGCAATCAGCCCCAGCATTTT. It specifies CASSMEPGISWSNQPQHF.

This chain joins TRBV7-2 and TRBJ2-7; tentatively, D is TRBD2 (6 bases). The CDR3 sequence is 12 residues long. V was cut by 5 bases and J by 9 bases, with 14 bases left in between. Germline CDR1 SGHTA, CDR2 FQGNSA. The CDR3 is CASSLTSFGQYF. The CDR3 region has the DNA TGTGCCAGCAGCCTTACTAGCTTCGGGCAGTACTTC.

This rearrangement joins TRBV2 to TRBJ2-1; D is undetermined. V lost 6 bases to trimming and J lost 8 bases, with 11 bases between them. Germline assignment: CDR1 SNHLY and CDR2 FYNNEI. CDR3 length equals 12 residues. The CDR3 region has the DNA TGTGCCAGCAGGGGCCTAGTCCATGAGCAGTTCTTC. Its translation: CASRGLVHEQFF.

CDR3 nucleotide sequence: TGTGCCAGCAGCAGTACGGGGCAGGGGGCTAATGGCTACACCTTC. The encoded protein is CASSSTGQGANGYTF. The rearrangement uses TRBV21-1 and TRBJ1-2; TRBD1 reflects the table's D call only, with no check against the DNA. TRBV21-1 is noted as a pseudogene. This CDR3 comprises 15 residues.

A single count supports this clone. The V and J genes are TRBV28 and TRBJ1-3, with D possibly matching TRBD1 (5 bases). Trimming pared 6 bases from V and 2 bases from J, leaving 14 bases between. This CDR3 region has 15 residues. CDR1 and CDR2 (germline): MDHEN, SYDVKM. CDR3 nucleotides: TGTGCCAGCAGCACCGATGGGGGTCCTGGAAACACCATATATTTT. Translating it yields CASSTDGGPGNTIYF.

The J gene is TRBJ2-5, the V gene TRBV6-6, with TRBD2 matching over 10 bases. Per the germline V gene, CDR1 is MNHNY and CDR2 is SVGAGI (reference sequence). The CDR3 covers 15 residues. The V segment lost 8 bases and the J segment 3 bases; nucleotides outside the gene matches: 9. CDR3 bases: TGTGCCAGCGGCCTAGCGGGAGAGACAGAAGAGACCCAGTACTTC. It codes for CASGLAGETEETQYF.

The chain couples TRBV21-1 to TRBJ2-2; the DNA was not compared with TRBD2, the D call given in the table. TRBV21-1 is assigned pseudogene status. The CDR3 spans 15 residues. The CDR3 region is CASRKLAGVPGELFF. CDR3 nucleotides: TGTGCCAGCAGAAAACTAGCGGGAGTACCCGGGGAGCTGTTTTTT.

The chain has TRBV30 and TRBJ2-3, with 10 bases lining up with TRBD1. CDR1 GTSNPN and CDR2 SVGIG come from the germline V gene (reference sequence). This CDR3 contains 15 residues. V dropped 3 bases and J dropped 1; count of bases not matched to a gene: 4. The CDR3 nucleotides are TGTGCCTGGAGAGACAGGGGGCTCGGCACAGATACGCAGTATTTT. Translation gives CAWRDRGLGTDTQYF. Together with reference TRBV30 and TRBJ2-3, the CDR3 gives the full variable domain: SQTIHQWPATLVQPVGSPLSLECTVEGTSNPNLYWYRQAAGRGLQLLFYSVGIGQISSEVPQNLSASRPQDRQFILSSKKLLLSDSGFYLCAWRDRGLGTDTQYFGPGTRLTVL.

This chain uses TRBV9 with TRBJ2-3, with D perhaps TRBD2 (6 bases). This CDR3 spans 17 amino acids. The V end was cut by 2 bases, the J end by 2 bases, with 18 bases between. The germline V gene has CDR1 SGDLS and CDR2 YYNGEE. The CDR3 sequence: CASSVFEIAEPTDTQYF. The CDR3 nucleotides read TGTGCCAGCAGCGTTTTCGAGATAGCGGAGCCCACAGATACGCAGTATTTT.

The gene calls are TRBV6-6 and TRBJ1-5; 8 nucleotides line up with TRBD1. V gave up 6 bases and J gave up 6 bases; unmatched junction bases: 10. The CDR3 covers 15 residues. The V gene's germline CDR1 is MNHNY and CDR2 SVGAGI (reference sequence). CDR3 loop: CASSLPDRARQPQHF. The CDR3 DNA follows: TGTGCCAGCAGCCTTCCGGACAGGGCCCGTCAGCCCCAGCATTTT.

The chain combines TRBV2 with TRBJ2-2; D unclear. V was shortened by 3 bases and J by 4 bases, with 12 bases between the two germline ends. CDR1 and CDR2 from the germline V gene are SNHLY and FYNNEI. The CDR3 covers 15 residues. CDR3 nucleotides: TGTGCCAGCAGTGACTGGAATTTTGCCACCGGGGAGCTGTTTTTT. Translation: CASSDWNFATGELFF.

The chain couples TRBV5-1 to TRBJ2-1; maybe TRBD1 (6 bases). The CDR3 extends over 15 amino acids. The V end lost 2 bases, the J end lost 11 bases, and 20 bases lay between the germline ends. Per germline, CDR1 SGHRS and CDR2 YFSETQ. CDR3 residues: CASSFLQGQGWKQFF. CDR3 bases: TGCGCCAGCAGCTTCCTACAGGGCCAAGGGTGGAAGCAGTTCTTC.

CDR3 sequence: CASSREDRGNYEQYF. CDR3 DNA: TGTGCCAGCAGCCGAGAGGACAGGGGGAACTACGAGCAGTACTTC. This chain joins TRBV7-8 and TRBJ2-7, with 10 bases lining up with TRBD1. Germline CDR1 SGHVS, CDR2 FQNEAQ. V shed 5 bases, J shed 3 bases, and the junction held 7 bases outside the gene matches. This CDR3 region has 15 residues.

This rearrangement joins TRBV11-3 to TRBJ2-3, with 7 positions matching TRBD2. V gave up 5 bases and J gave up 6 bases; unmatched junction bases: 11. Germline CDR1 is SGHNT and CDR2 is YENEEA. This CDR3 spans 15 amino acids. CDR3 protein: CASSPSGAGADTQYF. CDR3 DNA: TGTGCCAGCAGCCCGTCCGGTGCGGGAGCGGATACGCAGTATTTT.

The chain recombines TRBV11-1 with TRBJ2-1; 7 nucleotides align to TRBD2. This CDR3 is built from 15 residues. With V trimmed by 4 bases and J by 0 bases, 3 bases remained unmatched. Germline V gene lookup returns CDR1 SGHAT and CDR2 FQDESV (reference sequence). CDR3 in amino acids: CASSSSGGSYNEQFF. CDR3 DNA: TGTGCCAGCAGCTCCTCGGGGGGCTCCTACAATGAGCAGTTCTTC.

This clone has just one count. V gene TRBV11-2 combines with J gene TRBJ2-3, with 7 bases identical to TRBD2. V shed 3 bases and J 9 bases; nucleotides not matched to a gene: 12. Germline CDR1 SGHAT, CDR2 FQNNGV. CDR3 size: 15 residues. For the CDR3, the DNA is TGTGCCAGCAGCTTTCATCCGGGAGGCCCCCTGACGCAGTATTTT. It encodes CASSFHPGGPLTQYF.

The genes are TRBV7-9 and TRBJ2-7; no reliable D call. From germline, CDR1 is SEHNR and CDR2 FQNEAQ (reference sequence). The CDR3 extends over 14 amino acids. The ends were cut back, 2 bases at V and 5 bases at J, with 13 bases in the middle. The CDR3 DNA reads as TGTGCCAGCAGCTTAAGTGTTGGGTCCAACGAGCAGTACTTC. Translation gives CASSLSVGSNEQYF.

J is TRBJ2-3 and V is TRBV30; the D is unclear. The germline gives CDR1 GTSNPN, CDR2 SVGIG (reference sequence). V gave up 2 bases and J gave up 2 bases, with 11 bases separating them. This CDR3 spans 14 amino acids. CDR3 region: CAWSPKGYTDTQYF. The CDR3 nucleotides read TGTGCCTGGAGTCCAAAGGGCTACACAGATACGCAGTATTTT.

The V and J genes are TRBV11-2 and TRBJ2-7; 8 bases are shared with TRBD1. Per the germline V gene, CDR1 is SGHAT and CDR2 is FQNNGV. Trimming cost V 5 bases and J 12 bases; bases outside gene matches: 12. The CDR3 totals 13 residues. CDR3 nucleotide sequence: TGTGCCAGCAGCGTAGGGGACAGGCTTGGGCCGTACTTC. Its translation is CASSVGDRLGPYF.